These T cell receptor beta chains were read from a single sample in a study of T cell repertoires in cytomegalovirus infection. Via MiXCR, TCRdb re-called the reads, giving one row per CDR3 protein. The table has approximately 170,000 distinct CDR3 sequences, over 15% seen once. Material for sequencing was CD8+ T cells from PBMCs. The receptors shown here come from a human donor in good health (CMV status not recorded). Some clones in this sample may be carry-over from other donors' samples. CDR3s include the opening cysteine and the closing phenylalanine or tryptophan. Each record gives: CDR3 DNA, CDR3 protein, J gene, V gene, D gene, clone size. The D gene is left open where the match is weak. Clone size appears in some rows only: once, few, many, or a class for an expanded clone.

DNA: TGTGCCAGTAGTACGATCCCAGGGGGCCTCTTTCTTGATGAGCAGTTCTTC; CDR3: CASSTIPGGLFLDEQFF; J: TRBJ2-1; V: TRBV19; D: TRBD1; size: few
DNA: TGCAGTGCTGTGACGGGGACCCAAGAGACCCAGTACTTC; CDR3: CSAVTGTQETQYF; J: TRBJ2-5; V: TRBV20-1; D: NA; size: few
DNA: TGTGCCAGCAGTATGGGCGGCTACATGAACACTGAAGCTTTCTTT; CDR3: CASSMGGYMNTEAFF; J: TRBJ1-1; V: TRBV2; D: NA; size: once
DNA: TGTGCCAGCAGTTTATTCCCCCCAACAGGGCTGAGGAACACTGAAGCTTTCTTT; CDR3: CASSLFPPTGLRNTEAFF; J: TRBJ1-1; V: TRBV27; D: NA; size: few
DNA: TGCAGTGCTAGTCCAGAAAGCTACGAGCAGTACTTC; CDR3: CSASPESYEQYF; J: TRBJ2-7; V: TRBV20-1; D: NA; size: few
DNA: TGTGCCAGCAGCAACCGGTGGACTAGCGAGATCTACGAGCAGTACTTC; CDR3: CASSNRWTSEIYEQYF; J: TRBJ2-7; V: TRBV7-9; D: TRBD2; size: few
DNA: TGCGCCAGTCAGGGACGAGGGCCCTACGAGCAGTACTTC; CDR3: CASQGRGPYEQYF; J: TRBJ2-7; V: TRBV5-1; D: NA; size: NA
DNA: TGCAGTGCTAGTAAGGGAGAATTTGAGCCCCAGCATTTT; CDR3: CSASKGEFEPQHF; J: TRBJ1-5; V: TRBV20-1; D: NA; size: NA
DNA: TGCAGCGTTGAAGAGAACACTGAAGCTTTCTTT; CDR3: CSVEENTEAFF; J: TRBJ1-1; V: TRBV29-1; D: NA; size: NA
DNA: TGCGCCAGCAGCCATGCTTCGGGGACGTCGAACACTGAAGCTTTCTTT; CDR3: CASSHASGTSNTEAFF; J: TRBJ1-1; V: TRBV4-3; D: NA; size: once
DNA: TGTGCCAGCAGCGAAGCGGGAAACAATGAGCAGTTCTTC; CDR3: CASSEAGNNEQFF; J: TRBJ2-1; V: TRBV6-2/TRBV6-3; D: TRBD2; size: NA
DNA: TGTGCCAGCAGCCAAGCGGCCGGGGAGCTGTTTTTT; CDR3: CASSQAAGELFF; J: TRBJ2-2; V: TRBV7-9; D: NA; size: NA
DNA: TGTGCCAGCAGTGAACAGGGCGGTTCATCCTACGAGCAGTACTTC; CDR3: CASSEQGGSSYEQYF; J: TRBJ2-7; V: TRBV6-5; D: NA; size: few
DNA: TGTGCCAGCAGTTACTCCGACAATGGGCAGTTCTTC; CDR3: CASSYSDNGQFF; J: TRBJ2-1; V: TRBV6-5; D: NA; size: few
DNA: TGTGCCAGCAGCTTAGTTGAGACAGGGGAGGAATCCTACGAGCAGTACTTC; CDR3: CASSLVETGEESYEQYF; J: TRBJ2-7; V: TRBV7-9; D: TRBD1; size: few
DNA: TGTGCCAGCAGTGAATTTGGACTGAACACTGAAGCTTTCTTT; CDR3: CASSEFGLNTEAFF; J: TRBJ1-1; V: TRBV25-1; D: NA; size: few
DNA: TGTGCCAGCAGCGGTCGTGGGACAGGGATCTTGAACACTGAAGCTTTCTTT; CDR3: CASSGRGTGILNTEAFF; J: TRBJ1-1; V: TRBV7-9; D: TRBD1; size: NA
DNA: TGTGCCAGCACCAGGGTTTCAACTGAAGCTTTCTTT; CDR3: CASTRVSTEAFF; J: TRBJ1-1; V: TRBV11-2; D: NA; size: NA
DNA: TGTGCCAGCAGTGAATGGGGAAGCTCCCTTGAAGCTTTCTTT; CDR3: CASSEWGSSLEAFF; J: TRBJ1-1; V: TRBV25-1; D: NA; size: NA
DNA: TGTGCCAGCAGCTTAGTCGTGGCTAGCGGCCAACGATTGGAGCTCTTC; CDR3: CASSLVVASGQRLELF; J: TRBJ2-1; V: TRBV7-9; D: TRBD2; size: few
DNA: TGTGCCAGCGGGGGAAGCTCCTACAATGAGCAGTTCTTC; CDR3: CASGGSSYNEQFF; J: TRBJ2-1; V: TRBV19; D: NA; size: NA
DNA: TGTGCCAGCAGCCCTCCGCACACGGACGAGCAGTACTTC; CDR3: CASSPPHTDEQYF; J: TRBJ2-7; V: TRBV7-9; D: NA; size: NA
DNA: TGTGCCAGCAGCTTCAAAGGGGGCAACTACAATGAGCAGTTCTTC; CDR3: CASSFKGGNYNEQFF; J: TRBJ2-1; V: TRBV7-9; D: TRBD1; size: many
DNA: TGTGCCAGTAGTATCCGGCTAGCTAGCACAGATACGCAGTATTTT; CDR3: CASSIRLASTDTQYF; J: TRBJ2-3; V: TRBV19; D: NA; size: few
DNA: TGCAGCGTTGATTCCGGGGCCAACGTCCTGACTTTC; CDR3: CSVDSGANVLTF; J: TRBJ2-6; V: TRBV29-1; D: NA; size: NA
DNA: TGTGCCAGCAGCCAACAAACTAGCGGGGGGGCCGGGTCCTACAATGAGCAGTTCTTC; CDR3: CASSQQTSGGAGSYNEQFF; J: TRBJ2-1; V: TRBV4-2; D: TRBD2; size: few
DNA: TGTGCCAGCAGTTTCGAGTTGTCTGGGGCCAACGTCCTGACTTTC; CDR3: CASSFELSGANVLTF; J: TRBJ2-6; V: TRBV28; D: NA; size: NA
DNA: TGTGCCAGCAGCCACGAGGGAGGGCCGTTCTTAGACAATGAGCAGTTCTTC; CDR3: CASSHEGGPFLDNEQFF; J: TRBJ2-1; V: TRBV14; D: TRBD2; size: NA
DNA: TGTGCCAGCAGGAAAGTTGTCGAAGAGACCCAGTACTTC; CDR3: CASRKVVEETQYF; J: TRBJ2-5; V: TRBV12-3/TRBV12-4; D: NA; size: NA
DNA: TGTGCCAGCAGTTTAGGGCTGACTGGGTCCTACGAGCAGTACTTC; CDR3: CASSLGLTGSYEQYF; J: TRBJ2-7; V: TRBV28; D: NA; size: few
DNA: TGCAGCGTTGCGGACAGAGACGGAAACACCATATATTTT; CDR3: CSVADRDGNTIYF; J: TRBJ1-3; V: TRBV29-1; D: NA; size: few
DNA: TGTGCCAGCAGCATGTACGGGCACTACAATCAGCCCCAGCATTTT; CDR3: CASSMYGHYNQPQHF; J: TRBJ1-5; V: TRBV7-2; D: NA; size: many
DNA: TGTGCCAGCAGTTTGGGACGTTCTAACTATGGCTACACCTTC; CDR3: CASSLGRSNYGYTF; J: TRBJ1-2; V: TRBV6-2/TRBV6-3; D: NA; size: NA
DNA: TGTGCCAGCAGTTACTCTACCCAGGGACAGGAGCCTCAAGAGACCCAGTACTTC; CDR3: CASSYSTQGQEPQETQYF; J: TRBJ2-5; V: TRBV6-2/TRBV6-3; D: TRBD1; size: few
DNA: TGTGCCAGCAGTTTAGCTGGGGACAGGGGGAGTGAGTCTGAAGCTTTCTTT; CDR3: CASSLAGDRGSESEAFF; J: TRBJ1-1; V: TRBV12-3/TRBV12-4; D: TRBD1; size: NA
DNA: TGTGCCAGCAGCTTCGGGGACATTCAGTACTTC; CDR3: CASSFGDIQYF; J: TRBJ2-4; V: TRBV7-2; D: NA; size: NA